This TCR beta chain came from a study of shared clonotypes between healthy human individuals. Overall study context: Three plates were used per donor for CD4 naive, three for CD4 memory, two for CD8 naive and one for CD8 memory. Regarding the study as a whole: A handful of donors shared approximately 5% of their naive CD4 clonotypes.

About this clone: As yet, its antigen is unknown.

The CDR3 runs 14 residues. V lost 4 bases and J 2 bases, leaving 11 bases between the germline ends. In germline, CDR1 is SGHTA, CDR2 FQGTGA. The table came from immunoSEQ multiplex PCR; TCRdb's copy has only in-frame clones and leaves some out. Found here are under 650,000 clones, 90% to 96% of them singletons; the top ten hold 0.06%. J is TRBJ1-1 and V is TRBV7-3; no definite D call. This receptor was identified in a woman in her twenties or thirties in good health. The specimen was naive CD4+ T cells sorted from blood. Subset indicated: CD45RA+ positively selected. CDR3 coding DNA: TGTGCCAGCAGCTCGCACGCCATTAACACTGAAGCTTTCTTT. This gives the protein CASSSHAINTEAFF.